Presented here are 5 T cell receptor beta chains from one specimen sequenced in a study of Graves' ophthalmopathy and Graves' hyperthyroidism. Transcripts of RNA were the source for amplifying TCR beta CDR3 regions. Scientists carried out first-round RT-PCR using HTBI primers and then a second-round multiplex PCR. TCRdb redid the calling of the multiplex PCR reads with MiXCR, one entry per CDR3 protein. Of 600,000 to 650,000 distinct CDR3 sequences detected, approximately 22% appear once; the ten largest clones hold approximately 7%. The sequenced sample consisted of peripheral blood. These receptors originate from a woman between 18 and 29 years old with stable Graves' hyperthyroidism. Some clones in this sample may be carry-over from other donors' samples.

Note on this clonotype: The conserved final phenylalanine or tryptophan is absent from the CDR3, which likely points to a read error. The rearrangement uses TRBV6-1 and TRBJ1-2; TRBD1 is a possible D gene (6 bases). V was pared by 6 bases and J by 4 bases, with 18 bases between. CDR3 size: 15 residues. Germline values: CDR1 MNHNS, CDR2 SASEGT. CDR3 protein: CASSIGGAHSYGYTL. The DNA for the CDR3 is TGTGCCAGCAGCATAGGGGGGGCGCATAGCTATGGCTACACCTTG.

This clonotype was observed at least ten times. The rearrangement uses TRBV6-5 and TRBJ2-7, with TRBD1 matching over 8 bases. Germline loops: CDR1 MNHEY, CDR2 SVGAGI. V shed 2 bases and J 5 bases; nucleotides not matched to a gene: 5. The CDR3 runs to 14 residues. The CDR3 DNA reads TGTGCCAGCAGTTACCAGGGGGCGCGGGACGAGCAGTACTTC. Amino acids: CASSYQGARDEQYF.

This clonotype has a count of ten or more. The chain combines TRBV6-5 with TRBJ1-2; TRBD1 agrees at 9 bases. Per the germline V gene, CDR1 is MNHEY and CDR2 is SVGAGI. Germline trimming cut 0 bases from V and 4 bases from J; bases unmatched to any gene: 3. There are 15 residues in the CDR3. Written as DNA, the CDR3 is TGTGCCAGCAGTTACTCGGGACAGGGCATCTATGGCTACACCTTC. It yields the protein CASSYSGQGIYGYTF.

The V gene is TRBV6-5, the J gene TRBJ2-5; 10 nucleotides agree with TRBD2. Germline values: CDR1 MNHEY, CDR2 SVGAGI. J lost 2 bases, V lost 4 bases, and 7 bases had no gene match. This CDR3 spans 16 amino acids. The CDR3 DNA reads as TGTGCCAGCAGTTCCCCGCTAGCGGGGGAACAAGAGACCCAGTACTTC. Translated: CASSSPLAGEQETQYF.

J is TRBJ2-7 and V is TRBV4-1; TRBD1 is a possible D gene (6 bases). Germline V lookup: CDR1 MGHRA, CDR2 YSYEKL. V was trimmed by 8 bases and J by 0 bases, leaving 14 bases between them. There are 14 residues in the CDR3. CDR3 DNA: TGCGCCAGCCAACAGGGAGTGGGCTCCTACGAGCAGTACTTC. Its translation: CASQQGVGSYEQYF.